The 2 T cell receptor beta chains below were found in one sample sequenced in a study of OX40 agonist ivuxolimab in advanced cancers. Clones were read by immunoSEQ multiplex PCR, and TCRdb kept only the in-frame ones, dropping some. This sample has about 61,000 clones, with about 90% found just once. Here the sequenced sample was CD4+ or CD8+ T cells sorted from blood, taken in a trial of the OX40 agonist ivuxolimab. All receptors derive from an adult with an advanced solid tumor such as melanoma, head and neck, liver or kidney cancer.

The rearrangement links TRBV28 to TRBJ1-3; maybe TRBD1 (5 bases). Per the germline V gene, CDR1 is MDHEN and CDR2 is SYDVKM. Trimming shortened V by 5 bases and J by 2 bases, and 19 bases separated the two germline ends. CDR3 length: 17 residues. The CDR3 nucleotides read TGTGCCAGCAGTACCGGTTTGGAAGAGGGGCCTGGAAACACCATATATTTT. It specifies CASSTGLEEGPGNTIYF.

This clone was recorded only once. The CDR3 nucleotides read TGTGCCAGCAGTAGCGGGAGCTCCTACAATGAGCAGTTCTTC. Protein product: CASSSGSSYNEQFF. V usage is TRBV6-1 and J usage is TRBJ2-1; 8 nucleotides align to TRBD2. V trimming: 5 bases; J trimming: 0 bases; junction bases outside the gene matches: 0. The CDR3 length is 14 residues. Germline V gene data show CDR1 as MNHNS and CDR2 as SASEGT.